This record covers a single TCR beta chain. The same CDR3 is also encoded by other DNA sequences in this sample. This specimen belongs to a study of cytomegalovirus exposure and HLA in healthy donors. The PCR used 60 Vbeta and 13 Jbeta primers. Sequencing was performed with immunoSEQ multiplex PCR; in TCRdb, only in-frame clones are kept and a portion is missing. The data hold some 200,000 clones, with around 64% observed a single time. V lost 2 bases and J 6 bases, leaving 10 bases between the germline ends. Germline assignment: CDR1 KGHSH and CDR2 LQKENI. The CDR3 has 13 residues. This rearrangement joins TRBV18 to TRBJ1-2; perhaps TRBD1 as D (5 bases). Material: PBMCs. The sequence derives from a man aged 35-49 years in good health and CMV-seropositive. The CDR3 DNA follows: TGTGCCAGCTCACCAGGACAACCAAATGGCTACACCTTC. Translating it yields CASSPGQPNGYTF.